The 23 T cell receptor beta chains below were found in one sample sequenced in a study of blood T cell repertoires in COVID-19. Clones were sequenced by immunoSEQ multiplex PCR, and TCRdb holds only the in-frame ones, with some missing. The sample lists about 140,000 clones; around three quarters were seen once. Input material: peripheral blood. The receptors were sampled from a man aged 55 to 70 with acute or convalescent COVID-19.

The chain has TRBV28 and TRBJ2-3; TRBD1 might be the D (6 bases). The length of the CDR3 is 15 residues. CDR1 and CDR2 from the germline V gene are MDHEN and SYDVKM. Trimming cost V 5 bases and J 3 bases, with 15 bases left between them. The CDR3 here is CASSTTAGVTDTQYF. DNA of the CDR3: TGTGCCAGCAGTACTACGGCAGGGGTGACAGATACGCAGTATTTT.

J is TRBJ2-1 and V is TRBV2, with 9 bases aligning to TRBD1. The germline gives CDR1 SNHLY, CDR2 FYNNEI. This CDR3 is 15 amino acids long. Trimming at V came to 3 bases and at J to 5 bases, leaving 5 bases not matched to a gene. In nucleotides, the CDR3 is TGTGCCAGCAGTGATCCGGGACAGGGTGACAATGAGCAGTTCTTC. Translation gives CASSDPGQGDNEQFF.

The chain employs TRBV5-4 and TRBJ2-2, with 12 bases fitting TRBD2. Germline-derived CDR1 and CDR2 are SGHNT and YYREEE (reference sequence). The CDR3 has 17 amino acids. Unmatched junction bases numbered 7, after V lost 0 bases and J lost 7 bases. The CDR3 nucleotides are TGTGCCAGCAGCTTGGTTCCTAGCGGGAGGGCCCACGGGGAGCTGTTTTTT. As protein: CASSLVPSGRAHGELFF.

This clone was seen more than once but under ten times. The CDR3 region has the DNA TGTGCCAGCAGGGTCGGGTCCGTGTCTGGGACTGAAGCTTTCTTT. Translating gives CASRVGSVSGTEAFF. This chain connects TRBV6-5 to TRBJ1-1, with D unresolved. Germline-derived CDR1 and CDR2 are MNHEY and SVGAGI. CDR3 length: 15 amino acids. With 6 bases removed from V and 5 bases from J, the gap between germline ends came to 19 bases.

The V call is TRBV28, the J call TRBJ2-3, with 10 bases aligning to TRBD2. The CDR3 has 16 residues. The J segment lost 5 bases and the V segment lost 5 bases, leaving 10 bases of the junction unmatched. The germline V gene encodes CDR1 MDHEN and CDR2 SYDVKM. CDR3 in amino acids: CASSKLAGGTGDTQYF. The CDR3 nucleotides read TGTGCCAGCAGTAAGTTAGCGGGAGGAACCGGAGATACGCAGTATTTT.

This clone was recorded once. The chain recombines TRBV27 with TRBJ2-1; TRBD2 matches at 12 bases. Germline lookup yields CDR1 MNHEY and CDR2 SMNVEV (reference sequence). With 2 bases clipped from V and 4 bases from J, the junction kept 9 bases outside the gene matches. This CDR3 region has 18 residues. The CDR3 DNA follows: TGTGCCAGCAGTTTAAGGGCCCTAGCGGGAGGGGCGTACAATGAGCAGTTCTTC. Residues: CASSLRALAGGAYNEQFF.

The gene calls are TRBV7-2 and TRBJ1-6; D call uncertain. This CDR3 comprises 19 residues. Trimming cost V 5 bases and J 0 bases, with 20 bases left between them. Looked up from germline, CDR1 is SGHTA and CDR2 is FQGNSA. The CDR3: CASSKAVGTSSSYNSPLHF. The CDR3 DNA sequence: TGTGCCAGCAGCAAAGCTGTCGGCACTTCTAGCTCCTATAATTCACCCCTCCACTTT.

The rearrangement uses TRBV7-9 and TRBJ2-7; 10 bases map to TRBD1. The V and J ends lost 5 bases and 2 bases, in that order; junction bases with no gene match: 3. The CDR3 consists of 14 residues. Per the germline V gene, CDR1 is SEHNR and CDR2 is FQNEAQ (reference sequence). The CDR3 DNA reads TGTGCCAGCAGCGCGGGACAGGGGCCCTACGAGCAGTACTTC. Translated: CASSAGQGPYEQYF.

This sequence joins TRBV5-4 and TRBJ2-6; tentatively, D is TRBD1 (6 bases). CDR1 and CDR2 from the germline V gene are SGHNT and YYREEE (reference sequence). Trimming removed 0 bases at V and 2 bases at J, with 12 bases between. The CDR3 spans 17 residues. DNA of the CDR3: TGTGCCAGCAGCTTGGTTGGGGGCGGCACTGGGGCCAACGTCCTGACTTTC. This gives the protein CASSLVGGGTGANVLTF.

Turning to this clone: Distinct nucleotide sequences in the sample also encode this CDR3. J is TRBJ1-1 and V is TRBV4-3; D unclear. The germline V and J ends were trimmed by 1 base and 0 bases, with 9 bases remaining between them. The CDR3 runs to 15 residues. Germline V gives CDR1 LGHNA, CDR2 YSLEER. CDR3 amino acids: CASSQGTAMNTEAFF. Here the CDR3 DNA reads TGCGCCAGCAGCCAAGGAACAGCAATGAACACTGAAGCTTTCTTT.

This chain links TRBV7-3 with TRBJ2-3, with 7 bases matching TRBD1. V was clipped by 5 bases and J by 5 bases; unmatched bases: 10. CDR1 is SGHTA, CDR2 FQGTGA, per germline. The CDR3 sequence is 15 residues long. The CDR3 DNA follows: TGTGCCAGCAGCGTACAGGGGTCAGGGGGAGATACGCAGTATTTT. As protein: CASSVQGSGGDTQYF.

The chain employs TRBV29-1 and TRBJ1-1, with TRBD1 as a possible D gene (5 bases). Germline CDR1 is SQVTM and CDR2 is ANQGSEA. The CDR3 sequence is 12 residues long. V was cut by 5 bases and J by 5 bases, with 12 bases left in between. CDR3: CSVLEGRTEAFF. The CDR3 nucleotides are TGCAGCGTTTTAGAGGGGAGGACTGAAGCTTTCTTT. The full variable domain, rest sourced from reference TRBV29-1 and TRBJ1-1, is SAVISQKPSRDICQRGTSLTIQCQVDSQVTMMFWYRQQPGQSLTLIATANQGSEATYESGFVIDKFPISRPNLTFSTLTVSNMSPEDSSIYLCSVLEGRTEAFFGQGTRLTVV.

J is TRBJ1-1 and V is TRBV5-1, with 9 bases that match TRBD1. The CDR3 has 15 amino acids. V lost 1 base and J lost 6; bases outside the gene matches: 7. The germline V gene has CDR1 SGHRS and CDR2 YFSETQ. The DNA for the CDR3 is TGCGCCAGCAGCTTGAGGACAGGGGAGGGCTCTGAAGCTTTCTTT. This sequence encodes CASSLRTGEGSEAFF.

This clone was found once. V gene TRBV5-6 combines with J gene TRBJ2-3, with D possibly matching TRBD1 (6 bases). With 3 bases removed from V and 2 bases from J, the gap between germline ends came to 19 bases. This CDR3 region has 17 residues. Germline CDR1 SGHDT, CDR2 YYEEEE. The CDR3 protein is CASSSPRGAGVTDTQYF. DNA of the CDR3: TGTGCCAGCAGCTCGCCCCGAGGGGCAGGGGTCACAGATACGCAGTATTTT.

The chain uses TRBV7-2 and TRBJ1-1; 7 bases line up with TRBD1. The germline V gene has CDR1 SGHTA and CDR2 FQGNSA. Trimming removed 4 bases from V and 5 bases from J; junction bases left unmatched: 13. The CDR3 spans 16 residues. CDR3 nucleotides: TGTGCCAGCAGCTCGGACACAGGGGTCCCGAGGACTGAAGCTTTCTTT. Its protein is CASSSDTGVPRTEAFF.

Regarding this clone: The same CDR3 can be traced to other DNA sequences in this sample. The rearrangement links TRBV28 to TRBJ2-1; 9 bases map to TRBD1. Trimming at V came to 4 bases and at J to 3 bases, leaving 4 bases not matched to a gene. CDR1 is MDHEN, CDR2 SYDVKM, per germline. The CDR3 loop spans 15 amino acids. CDR3 protein: CASSSPGQGYNEQFF. CDR3 in DNA: TGTGCCAGCAGTTCACCGGGACAGGGCTACAATGAGCAGTTCTTC.

The chain links TRBV9 to TRBJ2-2, with 8 bases lining up with TRBD2. J gave up 1 base and V 0 bases, and 2 bases lay outside the gene matches. Germline values: CDR1 SGDLS, CDR2 YYNGEE. This CDR3 contains 16 residues. The CDR3 bases are TGTGCCAGCAGCGTAGATACTAGCGGGAACACCGGGGAGCTGTTTTTT. Translating it yields CASSVDTSGNTGELFF.

This clone was recorded a few times. The chain joins TRBV27 to TRBJ1-1, with 7 positions matching TRBD1. This CDR3 contains 13 residues. V was pared by 5 bases and J by 10 bases, with 10 bases of the junction left unmatched. Germline CDR1 and CDR2: MNHEY and SMNVEV (reference sequence). The CDR3 DNA follows: TGTGCCAGCAGTCCACCCACAGGGGTAGGAGCTTTCTTT. Translated, it gives CASSPPTGVGAFF.

This chain joins TRBV9 and TRBJ2-2; a possible D gene is TRBD2 (5 bases). V was shortened by 7 bases and J by 5 bases, with 15 bases between the two germline ends. In germline, CDR1 is SGDLS, CDR2 YYNGEE. The CDR3 length is 14 residues. The CDR3 DNA follows: TGTGCCAGCTCATTAGTGTCGGGAACCGGGGAGCTGTTTTTT. It translates to CASSLVSGTGELFF.

The J gene is TRBJ2-1, the V gene TRBV6-6; D is ambiguous. The CDR3 is 14 residues long. The V end lost 6 bases, the J end lost 4 bases, and 13 bases lay between the germline ends. The germline V gene encodes CDR1 MNHNY and CDR2 SVGAGI (reference sequence). DNA of the CDR3: TGTGCCAGCAGCTACAGACAAACTTACAATGAGCAGTTCTTC. It yields the protein CASSYRQTYNEQFF.

This clone was observed a single time. This chain joins TRBV28 and TRBJ2-7; D may be TRBD2 (5 bases). This CDR3 spans 13 amino acids. CDR1 and CDR2 (germline): MDHEN, SYDVKM. The V end was cut by 5 bases, the J end by 1 base, with 9 bases between. The CDR3 nucleotides read TGTGCCAGCAGTCTCGGGGTGTCCTACGAGCAGTACTTC. Encoded protein: CASSLGVSYEQYF.

This chain's CDR3 is CAISETRAGELYEQYF. The CDR3 DNA follows: TGTGCCATCAGTGAGACGCGAGCGGGAGAGTTGTACGAGCAGTACTTC. The chain carries TRBV10-3 and TRBJ2-7; TRBD2 agrees at 8 bases. CDR3 length equals 16 residues. Germline CDR1 and CDR2: ENHRY and SYGVKD. V gave up 2 bases and J gave up 4 bases; unmatched junction bases: 10.

This clone was picked up a small number of times. The chain combines TRBV7-9 with TRBJ2-1; no reliable D call. The CDR3 covers 14 residues. Trimming took 3 bases from V and 6 from J, leaving 12 bases between them. CDR1 SEHNR and CDR2 FQNEAQ come from the germline V gene (reference sequence). The CDR3 here is CASSLTATGNEQFF. For the CDR3, the DNA is TGTGCCAGCAGCTTGACTGCCACGGGCAATGAGCAGTTCTTC.